This T cell receptor (beta chain) appears in the sequencing data of a study of T cells in Graves' hyperthyroidism and ophthalmopathy (dated by TCRdb to between 2019 and 2020). About the study as a whole: To identify distinguishing TCR V-J signatures, a discovery cohort of 100 or so patients was used, comprising 40 to 45 with Graves' ophthalmopathy and roughly 60 with stable Graves' hyperthyroidism. Prospective prediction of ophthalmopathy was tested in an independent validation cohort consisting of 18 hyperthyroidism patients and approximately 16 patients who later progressed to ophthalmopathy. The approximately 100 discovery patients were divided at random into training and test sets in a 7:3 ratio. In roughly six Graves' hyperthyroidism patients, the study also compared T-cell repertoires from thyroid tissue with T-cell repertoires from blood. Once sampling was done, hyperthyroidism patients were given methimazole at a starting dose of 30 mg daily, whereas ophthalmopathy patients were given high-dose intravenous methylprednisolone. The paper reports TCR Vbeta CDR3 sequencing of more than 120 peripheral blood samples: around 41 ophthalmopathy, under 85 hyperthyroidism and around 17 progressor patients.

Patients with uncontrolled infections, other autoimmune diseases, pregnancy or lactation were excluded. Diagnoses were based on clinical symptoms, serum thyroxine and TRAb, thyroid ultrasound and orbital computed tomography. Trizol reagent was used to extract total RNA, and RNA quality was then checked on an Agilent 2100 Bioanalyzer. This clonotype occurred once. Its antigen remains unidentified. Within one base of it there is no much larger clone, and no base qualities were kept. One read alone is a weak basis. Findings and caveats that apply to the study as a whole: Sample size was not statistically predetermined, and blinding of investigators to group allocation was not performed. Most expanded thyroid clonotypes (frequency above 0.001) were also detected in blood, suggesting blood repertoires may reflect thyroid immune responses. In validation, the model predicted progression to ophthalmopathy with 65% to 71% sensitivity and about 73% specificity, a median of around 6.6 months before onset. A 13 V-J signature model separated ophthalmopathy from stable hyperthyroidism, with around 88% sensitivity and about 81% specificity in cross-validation and 80%/75% in testing.

Trimming accounts for 2 bases at V and 5 bases at J, while the number of junction bases matched to no gene is 9. CDR1 and CDR2, per the germline V gene (reference sequence), are DFQATT and SNEGSKA. The CDR3 spans 14 residues, from the cysteine through the phenylalanine. Just CDR3 DNA is preserved here, 42 bases in frame from base 1. The TCR beta CDR3 regions were amplified from RNA transcripts. For the first round of RT-PCR on the TCR CDR3, the HTBI primer set was used together with the Qiagen OneStep RT-PCR kit. Libraries were constructed in a second round of multiplex PCR, after which size selection and purification were carried out. Paired-end sequencing of the libraries was performed with 100 bp reads on an Illumina HiSeq2000. The published analysis was carried out like this. Raw data were processed with SOAPnuke, discarding reads with adapters, uncalled bases, mean Phred below 15, or no exact constant-primer or identifier match. High-quality paired reads were merged with COPE v1.2.5, and unique nucleotide sequences were defined as clonotypes. MiTCR v1.1 was used to align the clonotypes against IMGT TRBV, TRBD and TRBJ reference segments. The analysis was restricted to V-J combinations with a frequency above 0.0001, which together covered approximately 99% of the repertoires. A TCS score was defined as the ratio of F50 (clonal expansion) to E x V (chaos), with BLOSUM62-based TCRdist applied between CDR3 peptides within each V-J. Welch's t-statistics and random forest reduced roughly 500 V-J features to around 14, which were used in a naive Bayes classifier (R e1071). The Morisita-Horn index was used to measure how similar the thyroid and blood repertoires were. TCRdb trimmed the raw reads at Q25, called clones with MiXCR and kept productive beta chains. Identical CDR3 protein sequences are pooled into one entry, listed with their most common genes and DNA. For this entry, the V and J calls and clone size follow TCRdb and not the study's own pipeline. The sample yields about 660,000 distinct CDR3 sequences; less than 45% were counted once. Less than 8.5% of the sample goes to the ten largest clones.

The clonotype was recovered from an adult man with Graves' disease, either hyperthyroidism or ophthalmopathy (not recorded which). The chain employs TRBV20-1 and TRBJ2-7; 7 middle bases align to TRBD1. Sequencing was performed on peripheral blood or thyroid tissue (not recorded which). The CDR3 here reads CSARPLTGDDEQYF. The bases are TGCAGTGCTAGACCTTTAACAGGGGACGACGAGCAGTACTTC.